This note documents a single TCR beta chain sequence. Antigen: not known. Using its own MiXCR run on the reads, TCRdb lists one record per CDR3 protein. The repertoire holds over 100,000 distinct CDR3 sequences, with around 28% as singletons. This specimen comes from a study of T cell repertoires in cytomegalovirus infection. The wider study: Evidence of both CMV infection and a matching HLA type came from public TCR beta signatures.

V lost 4 bases, J lost 5 bases, and 11 bases stayed unmatched. Germline lookup yields CDR1 SGDLS and CDR2 YYNGEE. The CDR3 is 16 residues long. The specimen comprised CD8+ T cells from cultured PBMCs, sampled from culture after CMV antigen stimulation. The sequence derives from a human donor in good health (CMV status not recorded). Some clones in this sample may be carry-over from other donors' samples. The J gene is TRBJ2-3, the V gene TRBV9, with TRBD2 matching over 9 bases. The CDR3: CASSTLSGGGGDTQYF. In nucleotides, the CDR3 is TGTGCCAGCAGCACGCTTAGCGGGGGAGGAGGAGATACGCAGTATTTT.